The clone carrying this T cell receptor (beta chain) was observed a single time. An end of the junction differs from the germline gene, which may be a read error. This sample was taken from a study of T cells in Graves' hyperthyroidism and ophthalmopathy. There were TCR beta CDR3 regions amplified from RNA transcripts. First-round RT-PCR targeting the TCR CDR3 was performed with the HTBI primer set. Using its own MiXCR run on the multiplex PCR reads, TCRdb lists one record per CDR3 protein. The top ten clones hold roughly 49% of a sample with about 200,000 distinct CDR3 sequences, approximately 16% of them seen once. This receptor was obtained from a woman between 45 and 60 years old with Graves' hyperthyroidism. Sequenced material: blood.

The CDR3 protein is CTSLGSSYEQYF. The CDR3 DNA reads TGTACCAGCTTGGGCTCATCCTACGAGCAGTACTTC. This chain uses TRBV18 with TRBJ2-7; D is uncertain. The germline CDR1 and CDR2 sequences are KGHSH and LQKENI. This CDR3 is 12 amino acids long.